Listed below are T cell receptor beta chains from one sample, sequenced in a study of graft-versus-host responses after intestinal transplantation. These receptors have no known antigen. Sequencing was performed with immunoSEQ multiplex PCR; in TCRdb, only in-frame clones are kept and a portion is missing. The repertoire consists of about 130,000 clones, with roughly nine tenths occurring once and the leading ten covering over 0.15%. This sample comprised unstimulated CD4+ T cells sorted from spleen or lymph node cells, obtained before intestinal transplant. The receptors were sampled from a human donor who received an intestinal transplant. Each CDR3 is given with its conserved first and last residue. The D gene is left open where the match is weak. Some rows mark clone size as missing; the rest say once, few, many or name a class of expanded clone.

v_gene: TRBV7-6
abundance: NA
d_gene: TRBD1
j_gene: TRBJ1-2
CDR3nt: TGTGCCAGCAGCCCGCGGACAGGCCCTTATGGCTACACCTTC
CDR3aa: CASSPRTGPYGYTF

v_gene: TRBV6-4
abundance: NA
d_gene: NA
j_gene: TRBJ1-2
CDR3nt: TGTGCCAGCAGTGACTTTGGGCAGAACTATGGCTACACCTTC
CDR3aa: CASSDFGQNYGYTF

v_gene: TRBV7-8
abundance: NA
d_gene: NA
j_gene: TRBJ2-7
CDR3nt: TGTGCCAGCAGCTTAGTGTCCTCCTACGAGCAGTACTTC
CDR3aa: CASSLVSSYEQYF

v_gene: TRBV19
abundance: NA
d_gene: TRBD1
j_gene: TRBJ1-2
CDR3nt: TGTGCCAGTAGTAGGGACAGATATGGCTACACCTTC
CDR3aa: CASSRDRYGYTF

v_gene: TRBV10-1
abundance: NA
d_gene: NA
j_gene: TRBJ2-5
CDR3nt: TGCGCCAGCAGTGAGTCGAACCTGAGGGAGACCCAGTACTTC
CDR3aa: CASSESNLRETQYF

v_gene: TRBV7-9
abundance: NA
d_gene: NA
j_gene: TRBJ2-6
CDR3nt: TGTGCCAGCAGCTCTGGGGGTTCCGGGGCCAACGTCCTGACTTTC
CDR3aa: CASSSGGSGANVLTF

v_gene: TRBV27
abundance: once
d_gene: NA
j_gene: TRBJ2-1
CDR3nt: TGTGCCAGCAGTTTGCTTCGGGGTGTCTCCTACAATGAGCAGTTCTTC
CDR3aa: CASSLLRGVSYNEQFF

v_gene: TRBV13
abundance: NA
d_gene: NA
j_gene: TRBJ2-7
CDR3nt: TGTGCCAGCAGCTCTGCTAGGAAAGGGCAGTACTTC
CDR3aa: CASSSARKGQYF

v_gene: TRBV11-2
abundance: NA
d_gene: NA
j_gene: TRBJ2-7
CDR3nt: TGTGCCAGCAGCCGACCCGGCCGGGGGACCTACGAGCAGTACTTC
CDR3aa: CASSRPGRGTYEQYF

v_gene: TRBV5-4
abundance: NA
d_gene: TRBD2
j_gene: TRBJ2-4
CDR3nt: TGTGCCAGCAGCTTTCTTGGACTAGCGGGGCAGATAGCCAAAAACATTCAGTACTTC
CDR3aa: CASSFLGLAGQIAKNIQYF